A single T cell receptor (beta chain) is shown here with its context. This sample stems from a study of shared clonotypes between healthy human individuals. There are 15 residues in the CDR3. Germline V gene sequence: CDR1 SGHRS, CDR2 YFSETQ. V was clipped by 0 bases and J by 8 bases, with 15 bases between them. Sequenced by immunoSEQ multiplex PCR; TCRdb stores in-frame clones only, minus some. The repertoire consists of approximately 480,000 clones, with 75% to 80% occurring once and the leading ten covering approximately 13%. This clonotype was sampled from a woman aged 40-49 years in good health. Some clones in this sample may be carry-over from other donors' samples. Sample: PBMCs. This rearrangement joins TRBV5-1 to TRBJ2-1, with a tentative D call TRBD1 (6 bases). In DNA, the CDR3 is TGCGCCAGCAGCTTGGCCGTACAGGGTGGCTATGAGCAGTTCTTC. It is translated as CASSLAVQGGYEQFF.